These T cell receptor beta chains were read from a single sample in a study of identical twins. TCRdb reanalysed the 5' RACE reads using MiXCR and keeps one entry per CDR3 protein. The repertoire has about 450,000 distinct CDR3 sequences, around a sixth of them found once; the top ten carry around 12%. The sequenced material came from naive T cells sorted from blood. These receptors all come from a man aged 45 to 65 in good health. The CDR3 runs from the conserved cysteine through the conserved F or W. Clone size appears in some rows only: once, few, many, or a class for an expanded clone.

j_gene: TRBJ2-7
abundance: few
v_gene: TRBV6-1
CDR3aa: CASSRQGASPYEQYF

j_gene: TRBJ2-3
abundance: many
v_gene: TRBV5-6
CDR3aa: CASSLALAGGSRADTQYF

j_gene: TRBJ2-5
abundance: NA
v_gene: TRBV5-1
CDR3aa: CASSLGPSSGETQYF

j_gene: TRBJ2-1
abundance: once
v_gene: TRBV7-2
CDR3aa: CASSQTRAGNEQFF

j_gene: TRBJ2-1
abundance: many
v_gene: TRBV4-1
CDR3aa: CASSQLPPYNEQFF

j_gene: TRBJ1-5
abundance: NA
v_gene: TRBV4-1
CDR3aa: CASSQGRPGDPQHF

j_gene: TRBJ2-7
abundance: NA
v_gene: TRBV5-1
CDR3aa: CASSLGGTVNYEQYF

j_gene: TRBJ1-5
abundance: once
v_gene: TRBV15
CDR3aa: CATSRDQGGNQPQHF

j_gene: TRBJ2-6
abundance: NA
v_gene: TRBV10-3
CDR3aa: CAISESEVRGLGANVLTF

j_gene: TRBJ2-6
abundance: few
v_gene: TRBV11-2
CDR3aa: CASSLRAGANVLTF